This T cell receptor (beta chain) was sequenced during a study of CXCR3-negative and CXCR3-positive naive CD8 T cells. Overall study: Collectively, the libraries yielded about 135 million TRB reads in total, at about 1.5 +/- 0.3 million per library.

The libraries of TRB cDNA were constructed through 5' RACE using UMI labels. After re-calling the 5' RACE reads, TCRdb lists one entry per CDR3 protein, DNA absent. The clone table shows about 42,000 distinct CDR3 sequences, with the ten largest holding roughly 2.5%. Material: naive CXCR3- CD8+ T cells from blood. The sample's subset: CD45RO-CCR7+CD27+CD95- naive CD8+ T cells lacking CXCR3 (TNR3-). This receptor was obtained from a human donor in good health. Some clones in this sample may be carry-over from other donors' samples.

The chain's CDR3 is CASSDRWDTQYF. The rearrangement uses TRBV25-1 and TRBJ2-3. The CDR3 is 12 residues long. In germline, CDR1 is MGHDK, CDR2 SYGVNS.